The T cell receptor beta chain under discussion was sequenced for a study of T cell responses to AZD1222 COVID-19 vaccine. General study points: Two doses of AZD1222 preceded a rise in Spike-specific TCR breadth and depth.

Only in-frame clones appear in the TCRdb table, and some are missing; sequencing was by immunoSEQ multiplex PCR. The table lists around 130,000 clones, around nine tenths of them singletons. About this clone itself: No antigen is known for it.

Here the sequenced sample was peripheral blood, taken 28 days after the second AZD1222 dose. The clonotype originates from an adult who received the AZD1222 COVID-19 vaccine.

CDR3 region: CASSQVRTGELFF. CDR3 nucleotides: TGTGCCAGCAGCCAAGTACGGACCGGGGAGCTGTTTTTT. The chain links TRBV4-2 to TRBJ2-2, with D hard to call. The ends were cut back, 1 base at V and 5 bases at J, with 5 bases in the middle. Germline V lookup: CDR1 LGHNA, CDR2 YNFKEQ. This CDR3 region has 13 residues.